The rows below give T cell receptor beta chains drawn from one sample of a study of beta chain features in type 1 diabetes. Sequencing used immunoSEQ multiplex PCR; TCRdb keeps in-frame clones, though not all of them. Of under 950,000 clones detected, 17% appear once; the ten largest clones hold about 0.02%. Sample: naive CD4+ T cells from blood. The receptors stem from a woman aged 18-30 years in good health. The CDR3 runs from the conserved cysteine through the conserved F or W. The D gene is left open where the match is weak. Size is stated for part of the rows, as once, few or many counts, or as a class when the clone is expanded.

>.|TRBV9|TRBJ1-1|.
CASSPTGGSNTEAFF
>.|TRBV10-3|TRBJ2-7|.
CAITPERGPYEQYF
>.|TRBV4-2|.|TRBD2
CASSQGTSASYEQYF
>many|TRBV16|TRBJ1-2|.
CASSQPRASGYTF
>.|TRBV9|TRBJ2-1|TRBD2
CASSVSSGSHEQFF
>few|TRBV11-3|TRBJ2-1|.
CASSFRGAYNEQFF
>few|TRBV7-2|TRBJ2-7|TRBD2
CASSFRREGYEQYF
>few|TRBV9|TRBJ2-3|.
CASSVGGGADTQYF
>few|TRBV4-2|TRBJ2-3|TRBD2
CASSRFLVGGADTQYF
>.|TRBV29-1|TRBJ2-3|.
CSVAELGTDTQYF
>few|TRBV19|TRBJ2-3|.
CASSPIKTLSYTDTQYF
>few|TRBV2|TRBJ1-5|TRBD1
CASSDGRGRRQPQHF
>.|TRBV5-1|TRBJ1-2|.
CASSLAQDFYGYTF
>once|TRBV2|TRBJ2-3|.
CASSPRAIDTQYF